These 23 T cell receptor beta chains share one sample of origin, sequenced in a study of post-analysis software for immune sequencing data. Overall study results and limits: Elevated frequency relative to controls characterized several TRBV segments in patients, TRBV5-6, TRBV5-1 and TRBV20-1 among them.

Tagging with unique molecular identifiers was a feature of the TCR beta cDNA libraries. TCRdb redid the calling of the PCR reads with MiXCR, one entry per CDR3 protein. The table shows 350,000 to 500,000 distinct CDR3 sequences, with 39% occurring only once. Their recognized antigens are unknown. Sequences were obtained from blood. The origin of the receptors is a girl aged 2 to 10 with multiple sclerosis.

J is TRBJ2-6 and V is TRBV11-2; TRBD2 is a possible D gene (5 bases). Trimming pared 2 bases from V and 3 bases from J, leaving 14 bases between. The CDR3 covers 17 residues. CDR1 and CDR2 (germline): SGHAT, FQNNGV. In DNA, the CDR3 is TGTGCCAGCAGCTTACCGAGAGGGCGGAGTGGGGCCAACGTCCTGACTTTC. Its protein product is CASSLPRGRSGANVLTF. The variable domain in full, completed from reference TRBV11-2 and TRBJ2-6, reads EAGVAQSPRYKIIEKRQSVAFWCNPISGHATLYWYQQILGQGPKLLIQFQNNGVVDDSQLPKDRFSAERLKGVDSTLKIQPAKLEDSAVYLCASSLPRGRSGANVLTFGAGSRLTVL.

The chain has TRBV18 and TRBJ1-2; D gene unclear. The germline V gene encodes CDR1 KGHSH and CDR2 LQKENI. Trimming shortened V by 2 bases and J by 9 bases, and 16 bases separated the two germline ends. This CDR3 region has 14 residues. CDR3: CASSPNPREHSYTF. CDR3 nucleotide sequence: TGTGCCAGCTCACCAAACCCACGGGAGCATAGCTACACCTTC.

The chain employs TRBV20-1 and TRBJ1-5; 8 bases are a match to TRBD1. Per germline, CDR1 DFQATT and CDR2 SNEGSKA (reference sequence). CDR3 length: 14 residues. The CDR3 loop reads CRGMSGGDNQPQHF. In DNA form, the CDR3 reads TGCAGGGGAATGTCAGGGGGCGACAATCAGCCCCAGCATTTT.

This rearrangement joins TRBV29-1 to TRBJ2-7; D may be TRBD1 (5 bases). Per germline, CDR1 SQVTM and CDR2 ANQGSEA. The CDR3 runs to 11 residues. Trimming took 7 bases from V and 6 from J, leaving 13 bases between them. This CDR3 is CSAYAGSEQYF. As DNA, the CDR3 is TGCAGCGCGTACGCAGGGTCCGAGCAGTACTTC.

The chain uses TRBV25-1 and TRBJ2-2, with TRBD1 matching 11 bases. Trimming took 7 bases from V and 5 from J; bases not matched to a gene: 3. The germline CDR1 and CDR2 sequences are MGHDK and SYGVNS. This CDR3 comprises 14 residues. CDR3: CASTGTGGTGELFF. As DNA, the CDR3 is TGTGCCAGCACCGGGACAGGGGGAACCGGGGAGCTGTTTTTT.

This chain uses TRBV5-4 with TRBJ2-5; D gene unclear. V was clipped by 7 bases and J by 2 bases, with 12 bases between them. Germline V gene sequence: CDR1 SGHNT, CDR2 YYREEE (reference sequence). This CDR3 is 13 amino acids long. This CDR3 is CASQVSGQETQYF. CDR3 DNA sequence: TGTGCCAGCCAAGTCTCAGGACAAGAGACCCAGTACTTC.

There are many counts of this clonotype. V usage is TRBV7-2 and J usage is TRBJ2-1, with 8 bases fitting TRBD2. V trimming: 5 bases; J trimming: 0 bases; junction bases outside the gene matches: 3. CDR3 size: 15 residues. Germline CDR1 SGHTA, CDR2 FQGNSA. CDR3 in amino acids: CASSPGLASYNEQFF. The CDR3 DNA follows: TGTGCCAGCAGCCCCGGACTAGCCTCCTACAATGAGCAGTTCTTC.

The chain links TRBV29-1 to TRBJ1-4; D may be TRBD1 (5 bases). The V gene's germline CDR1 is SQVTM and CDR2 ANQGSEA. The V and J ends lost 4 bases and 5 bases respectively, with 14 bases between them. This CDR3 is 14 amino acids long. CDR3 loop: CSVVGGLPNEKLFF. The CDR3 DNA is TGCAGCGTTGTGGGGGGGTTGCCGAATGAAAAACTGTTTTTT.

The chain recombines TRBV20-1 with TRBJ1-2; the D gene is possibly TRBD1 (5 bases). CDR3 length equals 13 residues. In germline, CDR1 is DFQATT, CDR2 SNEGSKA (reference sequence). V lost 1 base, J lost 5 bases, and 11 bases lay in between. CDR3 sequence: CSARVEGKYGYTF. CDR3 nucleotides: TGCAGTGCTAGAGTTGAGGGGAAGTATGGCTACACCTTC.

This clonotype was seen a few times. The chain has TRBV5-6 and TRBJ2-3; tentatively, D is TRBD2 (6 bases). V was cut by 1 base and J by 1 base, with 16 bases left in between. This CDR3 region has 17 residues. Germline V gene lookup returns CDR1 SGHDT and CDR2 YYEEEE. The DNA of the CDR3 is TGTGCCAGCAGCTTGAGGAGGGGCGGGGATGGCACAGATACGCAGTATTTT. Translation gives CASSLRRGGDGTDTQYF.

The rearrangement uses TRBV29-1 and TRBJ1-2; D not resolved. This CDR3 spans 14 amino acids. Trimming cost V 0 bases and J 8 bases, with 16 bases left between them. The germline gives CDR1 SQVTM, CDR2 ANQGSEA. The CDR3 nucleotides are TGCAGCGTTGAAGATCGGGCGGCAGGCGTCGGCTACACCTTC. Translated, it gives CSVEDRAAGVGYTF.

The chain couples TRBV28 to TRBJ2-7, with unresolved D. Trimming left V 5 bases short and J 2 bases short, with 16 bases between. This CDR3 contains 15 residues. Germline V gene lookup returns CDR1 MDHEN and CDR2 SYDVKM. This CDR3 reads CASSPGEAYPYEQYF. CDR3 in DNA: TGTGCCAGCAGTCCCGGAGAGGCCTACCCCTACGAGCAGTACTTC.

This clonotype appeared a single time. One end of the junction is discordant with germline, which a read error may explain. The V call is TRBV7-8, the J call TRBJ2-7; the match to TRBD1 covers 10 bases. The CDR3 consists of 15 residues. Germline V lookup: CDR1 SGHVS, CDR2 FQNEAQ. This CDR3 is CASGFPGQGLYEQYF. In DNA, the CDR3 is TGTGCCAGCGGCTTCCCGGGACAGGGGTTATACGAGCAGTACTTC.

The gene calls are TRBV6-5 and TRBJ1-1; D is perhaps TRBD1 (6 bases). The V and J ends lost 6 bases and 3 bases respectively, with 14 bases between them. The CDR3 runs to 14 residues. Germline CDR1 reads MNHEY; CDR2 reads SVGAGI. DNA of the CDR3: TGTGCCAGCAGATCCCTCGGGGGGCACACTGAAGCTTTCTTT. Amino acid sequence: CASRSLGGHTEAFF.

Only a few counts were recorded for this clonotype. This rearrangement joins TRBV12-3 or TRBV12-4 to TRBJ2-7; D is undetermined. CDR3 length equals 14 residues. Trimming pared 5 bases from V and 7 bases from J, leaving 18 bases between. CDR3 residues: CASSPGYDLGEQYF. The CDR3, as DNA: TGTGCCAGCAGTCCAGGTTACGACCTAGGGGAGCAGTACTTC.

This chain joins TRBV4-2 and TRBJ2-3; 8 bases are a match to TRBD2. Trimming took 4 bases from V and 3 from J; bases not matched to a gene: 3. The CDR3 is 14 residues long. CDR1 LGHNA and CDR2 YNFKEQ come from the germline V gene. In nucleotides, the CDR3 is TGTGCCAGCAGCCGTGGGACTAGTACAGATACGCAGTATTTT. Encoded protein: CASSRGTSTDTQYF.

V usage is TRBV28 and J usage is TRBJ2-7; D is ambiguous. CDR3 length: 15 residues. The V and J ends lost 2 bases and 3 bases respectively, with 14 bases between them. Germline V lookup: CDR1 MDHEN, CDR2 SYDVKM. DNA of the CDR3: TGTGCCAGCAGTTTAGTGTCGGGTCTAGGCTACGAGCAGTACTTC. Translation: CASSLVSGLGYEQYF.

By its share, this clonotype is medium-sized. V and J are TRBV9 and TRBJ2-7; either TRBD1 or TRBD2 may fit D (6 bases each). Germline values: CDR1 SGDLS, CDR2 YYNGEE. The CDR3 spans 12 residues. V lost 7 bases to trimming and J lost 5 bases, with 13 bases between them. Here the CDR3 reads CASGPGGHEQYF. CDR3 bases: TGTGCCAGCGGACCCGGGGGCCACGAGCAGTACTTC.

The V and J genes are TRBV4-1 and TRBJ1-1; 7 positions agree with TRBD1. The CDR3 loop spans 15 amino acids. The V gene end was trimmed by 0 bases and the J gene end by 11 bases; junction bases not matched to a gene: 12. Germline CDR1 and CDR2: MGHRA and YSYEKL. This CDR3 reads CASSQDREGARLAFF. DNA for the CDR3: TGCGCCAGCAGCCAAGATCGGGAGGGGGCTCGGTTGGCTTTCTTT.

The chain links TRBV12-3 or TRBV12-4 to TRBJ1-1; D unresolved. This CDR3 spans 11 amino acids. Trimming cost V 9 bases and J 9 bases, with 14 bases left between them. The CDR3 reads CASGRGHKAFF. CDR3 in DNA: TGTGCCAGTGGACGGGGTCACAAAGCTTTCTTT.

This clonotype showed up just once. The gene calls are TRBV28 and TRBJ1-1; no clear D. The CDR3 is 13 residues long. In germline, CDR1 is MDHEN, CDR2 SYDVKM. V dropped 4 bases and J dropped 5 bases, with 11 bases sitting between them. The CDR3, as DNA: TGTGCCAGCAGTTCCCCTACTTGGACTGAAGCTTTCTTT. This gives the protein CASSSPTWTEAFF. Complete variable domain (other parts from reference TRBV28 and TRBJ1-1): DVKVTQSSRYLVKRTGEKVFLECVQDMDHENMFWYRQDPGLGLRLIYFSYDVKMKEKGDIPEGYSVSREKKERFSLILESASTNQTSMYLCASSSPTWTEAFFGQGTRLTVV.

With regard to this clonotype: One end of the junction fails to match germline, which may point to a read error. The chain recombines TRBV5-1 with TRBJ2-3, with no clear D. CDR1 and CDR2 (germline): SGHRS, YFSETQ. The length of the CDR3 is 14 residues. The CDR3 DNA is TGCGCCAGCAGACCATTATTTGGCACAGATACGCAGAATTTT. Translating gives CASRPLFGTDTQNF.

The V gene is TRBV6-6, the J gene TRBJ2-3; weak D call: TRBD2 (6 bases). The CDR3 has 13 residues. Germline CDR1 reads MNHNY; CDR2 reads SVGAGI (reference sequence). The V and J ends lost 8 bases and 4 bases respectively, with 13 bases between them. The CDR3 is CASWTGGPDTQYF. In DNA form, the CDR3 reads TGTGCCAGCTGGACCGGGGGTCCAGATACGCAGTATTTT.